The clone carrying this T cell receptor beta chain was seen once. Germline CDR1 is MNHNY and CDR2 is SVGAGI (reference sequence). V dropped 7 bases and J dropped 4; count of bases not matched to a gene: 7. This CDR3 has 15 residues. This specimen belongs to a study of T cells in localized non-small cell lung cancer. The repertoire was sequenced with immunoSEQ multiplex PCR; TCRdb's copy has only in-frame clones and lacks some. In the table there are fewer than 90,000 clones, about four fifths of which are singletons. This TCR was sampled from a man between 40 and 70 years old with stage I lung adenocarcinoma. The sequencing here drew on peripheral blood, taken before any cancer treatment. V and J are TRBV6-6 and TRBJ2-3, with 11 bases identical to TRBD2. CDR3 coding DNA: TGTGCCAGCACGCCGGGACTAGCGGTCGCAGATACGCAGTATTTT. It encodes CASTPGLAVADTQYF.